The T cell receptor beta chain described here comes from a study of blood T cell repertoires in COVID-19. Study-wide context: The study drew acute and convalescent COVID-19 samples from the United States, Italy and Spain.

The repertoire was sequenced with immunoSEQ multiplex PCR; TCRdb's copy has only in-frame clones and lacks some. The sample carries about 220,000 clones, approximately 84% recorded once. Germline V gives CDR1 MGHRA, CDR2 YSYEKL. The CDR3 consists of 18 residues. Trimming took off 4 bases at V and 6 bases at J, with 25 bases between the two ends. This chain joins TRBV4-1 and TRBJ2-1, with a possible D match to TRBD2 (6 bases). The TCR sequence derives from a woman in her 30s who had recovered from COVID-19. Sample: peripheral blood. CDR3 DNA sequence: TGCGCCAGCAGCCCCCTCCCCGGGGTCCTAGCGAGCGCCAATGAGCAGTTCTTC. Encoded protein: CASSPLPGVLASANEQFF.